This TCR beta chain comes out of a study of response to subunit inactivated influenza vaccine. One entry per CDR3 protein, called by TCRdb with MiXCR from the RT-PCR reads. Here the sample spans about 800,000 distinct CDR3 sequences, approximately 21% being singletons. General study points: Few additional T cells are recruited per seasonal influenza vaccination, authors suggested.

A note on this clonotype: The antigen is unknown. Relative to the germline gene, one junction end is altered; a read error may explain this.

In germline, CDR1 is KGHDR, CDR2 SFDVKD. This CDR3 region has 14 residues. J is TRBJ2-7 and V is TRBV24-1; 11 bases are a match to TRBD2. This sequence was found in a man aged 45 to 65 who received an inactivated influenza vaccine. Sequencing was performed on PBMCs from blood, taken 4 to 6 days after vaccination. The CDR3 spells CATSDSGRAGEHYF. CDR3 in DNA: TGTGCCACCAGCGATAGCGGGAGGGCTGGCGAGCACTACTTC.